The present T cell receptor beta chain was sequenced within a study of glioma-infiltrating T cells after dendritic cell vaccination (dated by TCRdb to 2016 to 2017). About the study as a whole: The cohort included roughly 15 glioblastoma patients drawn from Phase I and II dendritic cell vaccination trials, of whom 9 were newly diagnosed and 6 had recurrent disease. Survival after dendritic cell vaccination was correlated with TCR sequencing metrics such as TIL content and the overlap between tumor and blood repertoires. Between the early 2000s and the early 2010s, patients were given autologous tumor lysate-pulsed dendritic cell vaccination. To make the vaccine, monocyte-derived dendritic cells were cultured for under eight days with IL-4 and GM-CSF and then pulsed overnight with autologous tumor lysate. Patients received three intradermal dendritic cell vaccine injections at biweekly intervals in the arm below the axilla. In glioblastoma patients vaccinated with dendritic cells, deep sequencing of TCR beta CDR3 regions served to measure tumor-infiltrating lymphocyte content and to compare repertoires between tumor and blood.

The immunoSEQ assay amplified TCRB CDR3 regions from roughly 2.1 micrograms of genomic DNA, or from all available DNA when less than that amount was available. The multiplex PCR employed 60 forward primers targeting TCR V beta segments and 13 reverse primers targeting J beta segments. To estimate the number of reads per starting template, synthetic control templates were added to each sample at limiting dilution. The Illumina HiSeq System generated sequencing reads of 87 bp. On the authors' methods: To remove PCR and sequencing errors, closely related sequences were merged with a nearest neighbor algorithm. TCR overlap was defined as the percentage of unique tumor TCR beta sequences that were also found in the peripheral blood of the same patient. Not all clones reach the TCRdb copy of this immuneACCESS table, which keeps in-frame sequences only. Checked studies attribute under half of the gap to unresolved V genes and leave the rest unexplained. V and J calls and clone size follow that table, whereas D and trimming were derived from the DNA. Present in this sample are tens of thousands of clones, around 83% of which were seen just once. Roughly 14% of the sample belongs to the ten largest clones.

What this sample's time point label stands for: after dendritic cell vaccination, including at tumor progression/relapse. Patients were selected on the basis of adequate residual fresh-frozen tumor tissue and more than two years of available survival data. An isocitrate dehydrogenase mutation was not carried by any of the glioblastoma patients, although molecular status was otherwise variable. PBMC were collected before vaccination, two weeks after the third vaccination, and at tumor progression if progression occurred. The Qiagen DNeasy Blood extraction Kit was used for extraction of genomic DNA. V gives up 3 bases and J gives up 0 bases, and the segment between their germline ends measures 16 bases. CDR1 SGHNT and CDR2 YYREEE are derived from the germline V gene (reference sequence). Reading from cysteine to phenylalanine, the CDR3 counts 17 amino acids. CDR3 DNA only is kept here, 51 bases in frame from base 1.

A few counts support this clone. Which antigen it targets is not known. No much larger clone exists at a distance of one base, and base qualities are not known. What the study reported, not specific to this receptor: The cohort was small and heterogeneous, only a few patients had full blood and tumor sets, and even fewer had initial-recurrent tumor pairs. The three-group TCR overlap response model was described as speculative and requiring prospective validation. No direct relationship between TCR clonality and survival was found, suggesting a diverse polyclonal response may matter. After dendritic cell vaccination, a higher estimated pretreatment TIL content predicted longer time to progression and longer overall survival.

The sequences come from blood, collected after dendritic cell vaccination. Recombination linked TRBV5-4 to TRBJ1-3; a tentative D match to TRBD1 spans 5 bases. This clonotype originated in a human donor with glioblastoma. For the CDR3, the sequence is CASSWAGRANSGNTIYF. The nucleotide sequence is given as TGTGCCAGCAGCTGGGCCGGCAGGGCCAACTCTGGAAACACCATATATTTT.